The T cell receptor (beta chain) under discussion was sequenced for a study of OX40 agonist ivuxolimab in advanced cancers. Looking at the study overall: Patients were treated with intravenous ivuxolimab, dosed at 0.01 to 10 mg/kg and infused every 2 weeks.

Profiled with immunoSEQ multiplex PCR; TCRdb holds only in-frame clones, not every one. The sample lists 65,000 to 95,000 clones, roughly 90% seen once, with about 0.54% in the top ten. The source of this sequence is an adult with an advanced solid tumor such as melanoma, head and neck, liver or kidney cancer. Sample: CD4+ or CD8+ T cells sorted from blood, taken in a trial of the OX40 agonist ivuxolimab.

CDR3: CASRLDWGNEKLFF. CDR3 nucleotide sequence: TGTGCCAGCAGACTAGACTGGGGGAATGAAAAACTGTTTTTT. The genes are TRBV6-1 and TRBJ1-4; maybe TRBD1 (5 bases). The germline CDR1 and CDR2 sequences are MNHNS and SASEGT. V lost 6 bases, J lost 5 bases, and 13 bases lay in between. The CDR3 extends over 14 amino acids.